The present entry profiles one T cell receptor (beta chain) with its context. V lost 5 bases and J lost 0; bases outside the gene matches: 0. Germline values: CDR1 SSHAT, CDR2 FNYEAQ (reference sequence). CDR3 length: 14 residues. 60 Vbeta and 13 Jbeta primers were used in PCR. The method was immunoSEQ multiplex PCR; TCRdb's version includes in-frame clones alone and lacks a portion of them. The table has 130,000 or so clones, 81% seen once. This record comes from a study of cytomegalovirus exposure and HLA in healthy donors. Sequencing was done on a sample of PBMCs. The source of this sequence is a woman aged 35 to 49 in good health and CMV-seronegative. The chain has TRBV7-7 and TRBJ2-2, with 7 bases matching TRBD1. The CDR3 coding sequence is TGTGCCAGCAGCAGGGGGCCGAACACCGGGGAGCTGTTTTTT. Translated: CASSRGPNTGELFF.